The rows below give T cell receptor beta chains drawn from one sample of a study of blood T cells in healthy people across ages. Each CDR3 protein gets one entry after TCRdb re-called the 5' RACE reads with MiXCR. Seen here are about 800,000 distinct CDR3 sequences, about 25% observed once, and the top ten hold more than 3%. This sample was also put to use in a study of T cells of mothers and their children.

Sequenced sample: blood. The receptors originated from a boy aged 5-17 years in good health. CDR3s include the opening cysteine and the closing phenylalanine or tryptophan. Fields, in order: D gene, V gene, J gene, clone size, CDR3 protein, CDR3 DNA. The D gene is left open where the match is weak. Not all rows give a size; the values are once, few, many and, for expanded clones, a class.

NA	TRBV28	TRBJ2-1	NA	CASSNHGTLYNEQFF	TGTGCCAGCAGTAACCACGGGACCCTCTACAATGAGCAGTTCTTC
TRBD2	TRBV6-5	TRBJ2-2	few	CASSYSLAGGGELFF	TGTGCCAGCAGTTATAGTCTAGCGGGGGGCGGGGAGCTGTTTTTT
NA	TRBV4-3	TRBJ2-2	NA	CASSLGTEGTGELFF	TGCGCCAGCAGCCTTGGGACGGAGGGGACCGGGGAGCTGTTTTTT
NA	TRBV29-1	TRBJ2-1	NA	CSVEEGYTMRQFF	TGCAGCGTTGAAGAGGGGTACACAATGAGGCAGTTCTTC
TRBD1	TRBV29-1	TRBJ1-1	NA	CSVDKFSGTGNTEAFF	TGCAGCGTCGACAAATTTTCCGGGACAGGGAACACTGAAGCTTTCTTT
TRBD2	TRBV20-1	TRBJ2-1	NA	CSARGGMDNEQFF	TGCAGTGCTAGGGGGGGGATGGACAATGAGCAGTTCTTC
NA	TRBV6-5	TRBJ1-4	few	CASRIQGGNEKLFF	TGTGCCAGCAGAATACAGGGCGGGAATGAAAAACTGTTTTTT
NA	TRBV7-9	TRBJ2-1	few	CASSYTPGPYNEQFF	TGTGCCAGCAGCTACACACCGGGGCCGTACAATGAGCAGTTCTTC
NA	TRBV5-6	TRBJ2-6	few	CASSNQAGANSGANVLTF	TGTGCCAGCAGCAATCAAGCAGGCGCCAACTCTGGGGCCAACGTCCTGACTTTC
TRBD2	TRBV4-1	TRBJ2-1	few	CASSQGLAGGVEQFF	TGCGCCAGCAGCCAAGGGCTAGCGGGGGGTGTTGAGCAGTTCTTC
NA	TRBV20-1	TRBJ2-7	NA	CSARGPANYEQYF	TGCAGTGCTAGAGGGCCAGCTAACTACGAGCAGTACTTC
NA	TRBV28	TRBJ2-1	few	CASSPSGEQFF	TGTGCCAGCAGTCCATCCGGGGAGCAGTTCTTC
NA	TRBV29-1	TRBJ2-1	few	CSVESDSYNEQFF	TGCAGCGTTGAATCGGACAGCTACAATGAGCAGTTCTTC
NA	TRBV29-1	TRBJ1-4	NA	CSAFTGVEEKLFF	TGCAGCGCCTTCACAGGAGTCGAGGAAAAACTGTTTTTT
NA	TRBV29-1	TRBJ2-1	NA	CSVEGLYSEQFF	TGCAGCGTTGAGGGGCTCTACAGTGAGCAGTTCTTC
NA	TRBV5-4	TRBJ1-4	few	CASSLGFTTNEKLFF	TGTGCCAGCAGCTTGGGATTCACAACTAATGAAAAACTGTTTTTT
TRBD1	TRBV12-3/TRBV12-4	TRBJ2-7	few	CASSPSGQGWEQYF	TGTGCCAGCAGTCCCTCGGGACAGGGTTGGGAACAGTACTTC
NA	TRBV3-1	TRBJ2-2	few	CASSQEQYTGELFF	TGTGCCAGCAGCCAAGAACAGTACACCGGGGAGCTGTTTTTT
TRBD2	TRBV20-1	TRBJ2-1	NA	CSARGLAEYNEQFF	TGCAGTGCTAGAGGCCTAGCGGAATACAATGAGCAGTTCTTC
TRBD2	TRBV20-1	TRBJ2-5	NA	CSATETSGLGETQYF	TGCAGTGCAACAGAGACTAGCGGGCTAGGGGAGACCCAGTACTTC